This T cell receptor (beta chain) stems from a study of PD-1 blockade in mismatch repair-deficient tumors. Study at large: Patients had around 11 mismatch repair-deficient cancer types, all previously treated and progressing.

As regards this clone: The antigen is undetermined.

General study findings and limits: Rapid post-treatment expansion, then contraction, generally preceding radiologic response, marked tumor-resident clones.

PCR or immunohistochemistry showed mismatch repair deficiency in every enrolled patient. This CDR3 has 18 amino acids. The V and J ends lost 4 bases and 2 bases, in that order; junction bases with no gene match: 13. Germline lookup yields CDR1 SGHAT and CDR2 FQNNGV. Produced via immunoSEQ multiplex PCR; TCRdb's table is partial and in-frame only. The data show some 85,000 clones, with 80% to 90% seen just once and roughly 5.5% held by the top ten. This sequence originates from an adult with mismatch repair-deficient cancer. The rearrangement links TRBV11-2 to TRBJ2-7, with 11 bases aligning to TRBD2. The sequencing used peripheral blood, collected 44 weeks after starting pembrolizumab. DNA of the CDR3: TGTGCCAGCAGCTCATTAGCGGGAGGGTCTTTCGGCGCCTACGAGCAGTACTTC. It translates to CASSSLAGGSFGAYEQYF.